The 18 T cell receptor beta chains reported below all come from one sample, sequenced in a study of shared clonotypes between healthy human individuals. The data were produced by immunoSEQ multiplex PCR, yet TCRdb's version contains in-frame clones alone and is incomplete. The data contain 550,000 to 800,000 clones, 90% of them singletons. What was sequenced was memory CD8+ T cells from PBMCs. Subset specified: CD45RO+ cells pooled with CCR7-negative TemRA cells. The receptors originated from a man between 18 and 29 years old in good health. Some clones in this sample may be carry-over from other donors' samples.

The chain links TRBV9 to TRBJ1-1; D unclear. The germline V gene encodes CDR1 SGDLS and CDR2 YYNGEE. V lost 3 bases and J lost 4, with 10 bases in between. The CDR3 runs to 13 residues. The CDR3 DNA is TGTGCCAGCAGCGCGCTACCGAGCACTGAAGCTTTCTTT. Translated, it gives CASSALPSTEAFF.

This chain connects TRBV6-6 to TRBJ2-2; the D gene is possibly TRBD2 (6 bases). CDR1 is MNHNY, CDR2 SVGAGI, per germline (reference sequence). V was shortened by 2 bases and J by 5 bases, with 9 bases between the two germline ends. CDR3 size: 14 residues. CDR3 bases: TGTGCCAGCAGTTACGACGGGGGAACCGGGGAGCTGTTTTTT. Protein: CASSYDGGTGELFF.

This chain links TRBV10-2 with TRBJ2-7, with 11 nucleotides matching TRBD1. In germline, CDR1 is WSHSY, CDR2 SAAADI. The CDR3 covers 16 residues. With V trimmed by 7 bases and J by 3 bases, 11 bases remained unmatched. The CDR3 loop reads CASKKLSGTGGYEQYF. The DNA of the CDR3 is TGCGCCAGCAAGAAACTATCCGGGACAGGGGGCTACGAGCAGTACTTC.

The V and J genes are TRBV7-2 and TRBJ1-3; weak D call: TRBD1 (6 bases). Trimming left V 4 bases short and J 3 bases short, with 13 bases between. The V gene's germline CDR1 is SGHTA and CDR2 FQGNSA. The length of the CDR3 is 15 residues. Written as DNA, the CDR3 is TGTGCCAGCAGCTCGGGGGGGCTGGGTGGAAACACCATATATTTT. Residues: CASSSGGLGGNTIYF.

The chain combines TRBV4-3 with TRBJ2-7; a weak D match, TRBD2 (5 bases). Germline CDR1 reads LGHNA; CDR2 reads YSLEER. Trimming took 0 bases from V and 3 from J, leaving 6 bases between them. CDR3 size: 13 residues. The CDR3 reads CASSQDRGYEQYF. The DNA for the CDR3 is TGCGCCAGCAGCCAAGATCGGGGCTACGAGCAGTACTTC.

The chain combines TRBV9 with TRBJ2-1; D gene unclear. This CDR3 spans 16 amino acids. Trimming left V 0 bases short and J 9 bases short, with 19 bases between. Germline CDR1 reads SGDLS; CDR2 reads YYNGEE. CDR3 sequence reads: CASSVVGDPTLSEQFF. The CDR3, as DNA: TGTGCCAGCAGCGTAGTCGGTGACCCGACCCTCAGTGAGCAGTTCTTC. The complete variable domain, with remaining parts taken from reference TRBV9 and TRBJ2-1, reads DSGVTQTPKHLITATGQRVTLRCSPRSGDLSVYWYQQSLDQGLQFLIQYYNGEERAKGNILERFSAQQFPDLHSELNLSSLELGDSALYFCASSVVGDPTLSEQFFGPGTRLTVL.

The chain is built from TRBV28 and TRBJ2-7, with a tentative D call TRBD1 (5 bases). The V gene's germline CDR1 is MDHEN and CDR2 SYDVKM. The CDR3 extends over 12 amino acids. V was cut by 6 bases and J by 9 bases, with 15 bases left in between. DNA of the CDR3: TGTGCCAGCAGCACAGGTTTACGCGGGCAGTACTTC. This gives the protein CASSTGLRGQYF.

To note about this clone: The sample holds other DNA sequences that translate to the same CDR3. The chain has TRBV19 and TRBJ2-7, with D tentatively TRBD1 (5 bases). Trimming stripped 3 bases from V and 4 bases from J, with 10 bases between. The CDR3 runs to 13 residues. The germline CDR1 and CDR2 sequences are LNHDA and SQIVND (reference sequence). CDR3 DNA: TGTGCCAGTAGTATCGGACATTTATACGAGCAGTACTTC. Its protein product is CASSIGHLYEQYF.

The chain couples TRBV10-3 to TRBJ1-2; 8 nucleotides agree with TRBD1. Germline CDR1 reads ENHRY; CDR2 reads SYGVKD. J gave up 5 bases and V 6 bases, and 5 bases lay outside the gene matches. This CDR3 spans 13 amino acids. DNA of the CDR3: TGTGCCATCAGGCCACAGGGGGAATATGGCTACACCTTC. This gives the protein CAIRPQGEYGYTF.

The chain is built from TRBV7-2 and TRBJ2-1; 15 nucleotides match TRBD2. The CDR3 is made up of 15 amino acids. V shed 4 bases and J 6 bases; nucleotides not matched to a gene: 1. Looked up from germline, CDR1 is SGHTA and CDR2 is FQGNSA. CDR3 bases: TGTGCCAGCAGCTGGGGACTAGCGGGAGGCAATGAGCAGTTCTTC. Its translation: CASSWGLAGGNEQFF.

Comments on this clone: The same CDR3 also results from other DNA sequences found in this sample. The J gene is TRBJ1-5, the V gene TRBV28, with TRBD1 as a possible D gene (6 bases). Germline CDR1 is MDHEN and CDR2 is SYDVKM. This CDR3 has 14 amino acids. Trimming removed 6 bases from V and 1 base from J, with 10 bases in between. Here the CDR3 reads CASRQGISNQPQHF. In DNA form, the CDR3 reads TGTGCCAGCAGACAGGGAATAAGCAATCAGCCCCAGCATTTT. Variable domain in full (rest from reference TRBV28 and TRBJ1-5): DVKVTQSSRYLVKRTGEKVFLECVQDMDHENMFWYRQDPGLGLRLIYFSYDVKMKEKGDIPEGYSVSREKKERFSLILESASTNQTSMYLCASRQGISNQPQHFGDGTRLSIL.

The chain joins TRBV28 to TRBJ2-2; perhaps TRBD2 as D (5 bases). The CDR3 runs to 16 residues. The germline gives CDR1 MDHEN, CDR2 SYDVKM. V dropped 1 base and J dropped 4 bases, with 13 bases sitting between them. The CDR3 nucleotides are TGTGCCAGCAGTTTATCGAGGGTCCGGGTCACCGGGGAGCTGTTTTTT. Translation gives CASSLSRVRVTGELFF.

A remark on this clone: At the DNA level, this CDR3 is encoded by other sequences in the same sample as well. This chain connects TRBV7-9 to TRBJ2-2; D unclear. CDR1 is SEHNR and CDR2 is FQNEAQ in the germline V gene (reference sequence). This CDR3 comprises 12 residues. Trimming stripped 1 base from V and 7 bases from J, with 4 bases between. CDR3 sequence reads: CASSLGVGELFF. The CDR3 coding sequence is TGTGCCAGCAGCTTAGGAGTCGGGGAGCTGTTTTTT.

This chain links TRBV27 with TRBJ2-7; the match to TRBD1 covers 9 bases. Germline loops: CDR1 MNHEY, CDR2 SMNVEV (reference sequence). The V gene end was trimmed by 4 bases and the J gene end by 3 bases; junction bases not matched to a gene: 7. The CDR3 has 15 amino acids. DNA for the CDR3: TGTGCCAGCAGTTGGACAGGGGTCGGCGTCTACGAGCAGTACTTC. Translating gives CASSWTGVGVYEQYF.

The V call is TRBV5-1, the J call TRBJ1-1; D unresolved. CDR3 size: 13 residues. Trimming took 4 bases from V and 7 from J, leaving 14 bases between them. Germline CDR1 reads SGHRS; CDR2 reads YFSETQ. CDR3 sequence (DNA): TGCGCCAGCAGCCTGGAGGGAGGCTTTGAAGCTTTCTTT. Translation: CASSLEGGFEAFF.

The rearrangement links TRBV11-2 to TRBJ2-7, with D perhaps matching TRBD1 or TRBD2 (5 bases each). V lost 5 bases, J lost 0 bases, and 11 bases lay in between. This CDR3 contains 14 residues. Germline CDR1 and CDR2: SGHAT and FQNNGV. This CDR3 is CASSVGTGSYEQYF. For the CDR3, the DNA is TGTGCCAGCAGCGTGGGGACGGGCTCCTACGAGCAGTACTTC.

V gene TRBV2 combines with J gene TRBJ2-7, with TRBD1 matching 8 bases. The V segment lost 3 bases and the J segment 4 bases; nucleotides outside the gene matches: 11. Germline assignment: CDR1 SNHLY and CDR2 FYNNEI. CDR3 length: 16 residues. CDR3 amino acids: CASSEGEAGGTYEQYF. The DNA of the CDR3 is TGTGCCAGCAGTGAGGGCGAGGCAGGGGGCACATACGAGCAGTACTTC. The complete variable domain, with remaining parts taken from reference TRBV2 and TRBJ2-7, reads EPEVTQTPSHQVTQMGQEVILRCVPISNHLYFYWYRQILGQKVEFLVSFYNNEISEKSEIFDDQFSVERPDGSNFTLKIRSTKLEDSAMYFCASSEGEAGGTYEQYFGPGTRLTVT.

This clone was observed a single time. The chain employs TRBV2 and TRBJ1-1, with D unresolved. V gave up 0 bases and J gave up 5 bases, with 13 bases separating them. CDR3 size: 15 residues. Germline V gene lookup returns CDR1 SNHLY and CDR2 FYNNEI. CDR3 region: CASSEAGGLGTEAFF. As DNA, the CDR3 is TGTGCCAGCAGTGAAGCGGGAGGGTTAGGGACTGAAGCTTTCTTT.